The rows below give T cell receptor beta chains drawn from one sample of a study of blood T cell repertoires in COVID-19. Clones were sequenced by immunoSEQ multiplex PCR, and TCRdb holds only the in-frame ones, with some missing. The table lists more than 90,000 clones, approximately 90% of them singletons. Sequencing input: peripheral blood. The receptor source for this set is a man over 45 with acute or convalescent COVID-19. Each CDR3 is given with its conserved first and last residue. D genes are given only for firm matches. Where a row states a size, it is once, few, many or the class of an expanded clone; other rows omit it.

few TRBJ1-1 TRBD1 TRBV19 CASRPTGGHTEAFF TGTGCCAGTAGACCGACAGGGGGCCACACTGAAGCTTTCTTT
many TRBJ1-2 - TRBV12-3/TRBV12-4 CASRSQGYGYTF TGTGCCAGCAGGTCACAGGGCTATGGCTACACCTTC
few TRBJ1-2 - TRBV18 CASSPAGGIYGYTF TGTGCCAGCTCACCAGCAGGAGGAATCTATGGCTACACCTTC
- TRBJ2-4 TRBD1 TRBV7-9 CASSLEERQGVNIQYF TGTGCCAGCAGCTTAGAGGAGCGACAGGGGGTGAACATTCAGTACTTC
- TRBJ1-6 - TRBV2 CASSGSNSYNSPLHF TGTGCCAGCAGTGGTAGTAACTCCTATAATTCACCCCTCCACTTT
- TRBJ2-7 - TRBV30 CAWSVSSHEQYF TGTGCCTGGAGTGTATCGAGTCACGAGCAGTACTTC
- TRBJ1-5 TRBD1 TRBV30 CAWSGQGDQPQHF TGTGCCTGGAGTGGACAGGGCGATCAGCCCCAGCATTTT
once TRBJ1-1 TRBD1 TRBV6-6 CASRDSGEAFF TGTGCCAGCCGGGACAGTGGTGAAGCTTTCTTT
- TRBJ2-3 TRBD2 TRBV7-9 CASSTSGGLTDTQYF TGTGCCAGCAGCACTAGCGGGGGGTTGACGGATACGCAGTATTTT
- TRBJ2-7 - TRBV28 CASSPFFWGVDSYEQYF TGTGCCAGCAGCCCCTTTTTTTGGGGAGTAGACTCCTACGAGCAGTACTTC
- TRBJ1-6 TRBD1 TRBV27 CASREQGVRHSPLHF TGTGCCAGCAGAGAACAGGGGGTTAGACACTCACCCCTCCACTTT
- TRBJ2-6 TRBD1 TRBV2 CASIGRGSSGANVLTF TGTGCCAGCATTGGCAGGGGGAGCTCTGGGGCCAACGTCCTGACTTTC
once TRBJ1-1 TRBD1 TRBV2 CASRARGPNTEAFF TGTGCCAGCAGGGCAAGGGGGCCGAACACTGAAGCTTTCTTT
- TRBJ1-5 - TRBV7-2 CASSLAPRSNQPQHF TGTGCCAGCAGCTTAGCGCCCAGGAGCAATCAGCCCCAGCATTTT
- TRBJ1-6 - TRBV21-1 CASSKPLGSFRQERTYNSPLHF TGTGCCAGCAGCAAGCCCCTGGGGAGTTTCAGACAAGAGAGAACCTATAATTCACCCCTCCACTTT
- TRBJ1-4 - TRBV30 CAWSAGQNSNEKLFF TGTGCCTGGAGTGCAGGACAGAATTCAAATGAAAAACTGTTTTTT
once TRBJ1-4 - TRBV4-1 CASSQVSGAATNEKLFF TGCGCCAGCAGCCAAGTCTCCGGAGCAGCAACTAATGAAAAACTGTTTTTT
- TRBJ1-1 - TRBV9 CASSVGPQGNTEAFF TGTGCCAGCAGCGTAGGGCCACAGGGGAACACTGAAGCTTTCTTT
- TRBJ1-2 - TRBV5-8 CASSLGQNFGYGYTF TGTGCCAGCAGCTTGGGACAGAATTTTGGTTATGGCTACACCTTC
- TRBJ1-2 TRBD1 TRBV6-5 CASSYSGRGLSGGYTF TGTGCCAGCAGTTACTCGGGCAGGGGGCTCTCGGGTGGCTACACCTTC
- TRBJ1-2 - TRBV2 CASSDFVGRANGYTF TGTGCCAGCAGTGATTTTGTCGGCAGGGCGAATGGCTACACCTTC
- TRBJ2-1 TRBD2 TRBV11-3 CASSLGGGLSYNEQFF TGTGCCAGCAGCTTAGGGGGGGGACTCTCCTACAATGAGCAGTTCTTC
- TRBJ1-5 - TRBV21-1 CASSFPKGGPGQGASQPQHF TGTGCCAGCAGCTTTCCAAAAGGGGGACCGGGACAGGGGGCTTCTCAGCCCCAGCATTTT
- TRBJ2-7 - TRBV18 CASSRQGIHEQYF TGTGCCAGCTCGCGGCAGGGGATCCACGAGCAGTACTTC
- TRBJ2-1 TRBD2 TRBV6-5 CASGGGAINEQFF TGTGCCAGCGGCGGGGGGGCCATTAATGAGCAGTTCTTC
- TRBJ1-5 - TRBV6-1 CASSEVGTYSNQPQHF TGTGCCAGCAGTGAAGTGGGGACTTATAGCAATCAGCCCCAGCATTTT
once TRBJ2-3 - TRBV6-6 CASRPMGSDTQYF TGTGCCAGCAGGCCGATGGGCTCAGATACGCAGTATTTT
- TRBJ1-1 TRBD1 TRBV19 CASSPAARGRGTEAFF TGTGCCAGTAGCCCCGCCGCCAGGGGGCGAGGGACTGAAGCTTTCTTT
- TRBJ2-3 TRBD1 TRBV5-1 CASSPTGSSTDTQYF TGCGCCAGCAGTCCGACAGGGAGTTCCACAGATACGCAGTATTTT
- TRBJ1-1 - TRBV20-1 CSASDPRGSNTEAFF TGCAGTGCTAGTGACCCGAGGGGGTCGAACACTGAAGCTTTCTTT
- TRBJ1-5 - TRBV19 CASSMGSNQPQHF TGTGCCAGTAGTATGGGCAGCAATCAGCCCCAGCATTTT
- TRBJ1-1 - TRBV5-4 CASSYNSGIDTEAFF TGTGCCAGCAGCTATAATTCAGGGATAGACACTGAAGCTTTCTTT
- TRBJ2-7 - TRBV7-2 CASSLLSFSGEQYF TGTGCCAGCAGCTTATTGTCCTTCTCGGGGGAGCAGTACTTC
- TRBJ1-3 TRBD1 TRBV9 CASSASPGQDSGNTIYF TGTGCCAGCAGCGCTTCCCCGGGACAGGACTCTGGAAACACCATATATTTT
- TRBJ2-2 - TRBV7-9 CASSLRTGSPGELFF TGTGCCAGCAGCTTAAGAACAGGTAGTCCCGGGGAGCTGTTTTTT
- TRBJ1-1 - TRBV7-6 CASSLVAVNTEAFF TGTGCCAGCAGCTTAGTGGCAGTTAACACTGAAGCTTTCTTT
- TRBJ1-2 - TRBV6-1 CASSALSGSAGRYGYTF TGTGCCAGCAGTGCCCTGTCAGGGTCGGCAGGGAGGTATGGCTACACCTTC
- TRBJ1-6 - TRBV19 CASSIRLSTGGASPLHF TGTGCCAGTAGTATTCGGCTGTCAACCGGGGGGGCATCACCCCTCCACTTT
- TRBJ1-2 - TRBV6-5 CASSPWRGGNGYTF TGTGCCAGCAGCCCATGGCGGGGTGGTAATGGCTACACCTTC
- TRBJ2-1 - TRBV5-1 CATTWEGSSYNEQFF TGCGCCACCACATGGGAAGGGAGCTCCTACAATGAGCAGTTCTTC
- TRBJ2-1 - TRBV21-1 CASSNPLAGGPHNEQFF TGTGCCAGCAGCAACCCCCTAGCGGGGGGGCCGCACAATGAGCAGTTCTTC
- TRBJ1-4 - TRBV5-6 CASSLLGPLGNEKLFF TGTGCCAGCAGCTTGCTGGGGCCCTTAGGGAATGAAAAACTGTTTTTT
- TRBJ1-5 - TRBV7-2 CASSLEARLSNQPQHF TGTGCCAGCAGCTTAGAGGCCAGGTTAAGCAATCAGCCCCAGCATTTT
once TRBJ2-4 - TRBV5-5 CASSLGQGHWVAKNIQYF TGTGCCAGCAGCTTAGGGCAGGGTCATTGGGTTGCCAAAAACATTCAGTACTTC
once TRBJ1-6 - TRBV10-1 CASSESTGNSPLHF TGCGCCAGCAGTGAGTCGACCGGGAATTCACCCCTCCACTTT
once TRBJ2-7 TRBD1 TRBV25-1 CASRRTGTPYEQYF TGTGCCAGCAGACGGACAGGGACCCCCTACGAGCAGTACTTC
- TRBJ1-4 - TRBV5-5 CASSLGLVNEKLFF TGTGCCAGCAGCCTGGGACTAGTTAATGAAAAACTGTTTTTT
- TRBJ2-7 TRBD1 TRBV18 CASSPGTGAYEQYF TGTGCCAGCTCACCGGGCACAGGGGCCTACGAGCAGTACTTC
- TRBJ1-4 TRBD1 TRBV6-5 CASDRGWGKGEKLFF TGTGCCAGTGACAGGGGATGGGGTAAGGGTGAAAAACTGTTTTTT
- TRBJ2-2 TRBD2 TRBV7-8 CASSLQRGQATGELFF TGTGCCAGCAGCCTTCAGCGGGGGCAGGCCACCGGGGAGCTGTTTTTT
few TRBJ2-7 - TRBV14 CASSSGTRAYEQYF TGTGCCAGCAGCTCGGGCACCAGGGCCTACGAGCAGTACTTC
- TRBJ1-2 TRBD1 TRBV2 CASSERGLNYGYTF TGTGCCAGCAGTGAAAGGGGGCTCAACTATGGCTACACCTTC
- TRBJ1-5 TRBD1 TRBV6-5 CASNQGQRNQPQHF TGTGCCAGCAACCAGGGACAGCGTAATCAGCCCCAGCATTTT
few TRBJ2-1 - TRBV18 CASSPRPPDKTGNEQFF TGTGCCAGCTCCCCGAGGCCTCCGGATAAAACGGGGAATGAGCAGTTCTTC
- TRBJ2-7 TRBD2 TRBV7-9 CASSPIGAGDNYEQYF TGTGCCAGCAGCCCAATCGGAGCGGGGGACAATTACGAGCAGTACTTC
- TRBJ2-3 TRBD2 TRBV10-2 CASSPLSGGGTDTQYF TGCGCCAGCAGTCCCCTTAGCGGGGGAGGCACAGATACGCAGTATTTT
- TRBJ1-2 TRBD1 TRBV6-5 CASRRQGLNYGYTF TGTGCCAGCAGACGACAGGGCTTGAACTATGGCTACACCTTC
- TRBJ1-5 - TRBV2 CASSAGTNNQPQHF TGTGCCAGCAGTGCCGGGACAAATAATCAGCCCCAGCATTTT
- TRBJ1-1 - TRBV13 CASKAQGDTEAFF TGTGCCAGCAAAGCACAGGGAGATACTGAAGCTTTCTTT
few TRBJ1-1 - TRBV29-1 CSAGAGGGAEAFF TGCAGCGCCGGGGCAGGCGGCGGGGCTGAAGCTTTCTTT